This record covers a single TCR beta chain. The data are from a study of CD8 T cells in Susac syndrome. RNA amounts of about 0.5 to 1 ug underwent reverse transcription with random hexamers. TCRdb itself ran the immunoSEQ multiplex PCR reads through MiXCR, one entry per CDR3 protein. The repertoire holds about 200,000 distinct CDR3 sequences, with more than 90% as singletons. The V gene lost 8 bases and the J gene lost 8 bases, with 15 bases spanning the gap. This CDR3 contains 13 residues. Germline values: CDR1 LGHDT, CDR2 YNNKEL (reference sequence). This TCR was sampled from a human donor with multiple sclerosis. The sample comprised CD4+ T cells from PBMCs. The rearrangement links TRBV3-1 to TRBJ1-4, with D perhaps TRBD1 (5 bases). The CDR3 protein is CASLGRSSEKLFF. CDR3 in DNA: TGTGCCAGCTTGGGACGTTCATCGGAAAAACTGTTTTTT.